Presented here are 13 T cell receptor beta chains from one specimen sequenced in a study of control samples from healthy donors and cancer patients. Clones were sequenced by immunoSEQ multiplex PCR, and TCRdb holds only the in-frame ones, with some missing. The sample consists of 150,000 or so clones, approximately 93% of them appearing once. Sequencing input: blood. The receptors stem from a woman aged 40 to 50 in good health.

V gene TRBV6-5 combines with J gene TRBJ1-2; a possible D gene is TRBD1 (6 bases). Trimming cost V 6 bases and J 1 base, with 15 bases left between them. Germline lookup yields CDR1 MNHEY and CDR2 SVGAGI. The CDR3 has 15 amino acids. CDR3 loop: CASRSQGMLNYGYTF. The CDR3 DNA is TGTGCCAGCAGGTCACAGGGTATGCTTAACTATGGCTACACCTTC.

The CDR3 sequence is CASSLEQDYRYYGYTF. The CDR3 DNA follows: TGCGCCAGCAGCTTGGAGCAGGACTACCGATACTATGGCTACACCTTC. The chain couples TRBV5-1 to TRBJ1-2; no reliable D call. The germline V gene encodes CDR1 SGHRS and CDR2 YFSETQ. Trimming shortened V by 0 bases and J by 3 bases, and 15 bases separated the two germline ends. The CDR3 consists of 16 residues.

The chain uses TRBV6-1 and TRBJ2-7; D may be TRBD2 (6 bases). Germline V CDR1 and CDR2: MNHNS, SASEGT. V shed 1 base and J shed 5 bases, with 12 bases lying between them. The CDR3 extends over 14 amino acids. Written as DNA, the CDR3 is TGTGCCAGCAGTGAAGTTGGGCGGGGCCACGAGCAGTACTTC. Its translation is CASSEVGRGHEQYF.

This clone turned up a few times. The chain uses TRBV12-3 or TRBV12-4 and TRBJ1-2; D uncertain. V lost 4 bases and J lost 2, with 8 bases in between. The CDR3 covers 13 residues. The CDR3 reads CASSWARNYGYTF. The CDR3 DNA follows: TGTGCCAGCAGTTGGGCCCGGAACTATGGCTACACCTTC.

The rearrangement uses TRBV7-8 and TRBJ1-4; unclear D gene. Trimming pared 3 bases from V and 6 bases from J, leaving 5 bases between. CDR3 size: 12 residues. The germline V gene has CDR1 SGHVS and CDR2 FQNEAQ. As DNA, the CDR3 is TGTGCCAGCAGCTTCCGGGATGAAAAACTGTTTTTT. The encoded protein is CASSFRDEKLFF.

The chain couples TRBV5-4 to TRBJ1-3; D remains unclear. There are 15 residues in the CDR3. V lost 3 bases and J lost 0, with 10 bases in between. Germline CDR1 reads SGHNT; CDR2 reads YYREEE (reference sequence). The CDR3 sequence: CASSSGGYSGNTIYF. The CDR3 bases are TGTGCCAGCAGCTCTGGAGGATACTCTGGAAACACCATATATTTT.

J is TRBJ1-2 and V is TRBV6-2 or TRBV6-3, with D hard to call. This CDR3 comprises 12 residues. Germline loops: CDR1 MNHEY, CDR2 SVGEGT. V was cut by 5 bases and J by 1 base, with 5 bases left in between. CDR3 DNA sequence: TGTGCCAGCAGTACGGTTAACTATGGCTACACCTTC. It yields the protein CASSTVNYGYTF.

The CDR3 protein is CASRRLAGERFYEQYF. Written as DNA, the CDR3 is TGTGCCAGCAGAAGGCTAGCGGGAGAACGTTTCTACGAGCAGTACTTC. The gene calls are TRBV11-2 and TRBJ2-7; 10 bases are shared with TRBD2. V lost 6 bases to trimming and J lost 3 bases; unmatched junction nucleotides: 11. This CDR3 has 16 amino acids. Germline loops: CDR1 SGHAT, CDR2 FQNNGV.

This clone was counted once. This sequence joins TRBV6-6 and TRBJ2-1; D is ambiguous. The CDR3 length is 13 residues. The germline V gene encodes CDR1 MNHNY and CDR2 SVGAGI (reference sequence). Trimming removed 2 bases from V and 5 bases from J, with 7 bases in between. The CDR3 sequence is CASSYRSDNEQFF. The CDR3 coding sequence is TGTGCCAGCAGTTACCGGTCTGACAATGAGCAGTTCTTC.

V usage is TRBV4-2 and J usage is TRBJ1-6, with unresolved D. The CDR3 covers 13 residues. Trimming pared 2 bases from V and 8 bases from J, leaving 7 bases between. Looked up from germline, CDR1 is LGHNA and CDR2 is YNFKEQ. The CDR3 region has the DNA TGTGCCAGCAGCCAATTGGAGGATTCACCCCTCCACTTT. Translating gives CASSQLEDSPLHF.

The genes are TRBV18 and TRBJ2-5; tentative D call: TRBD2 (6 bases). Trimming cost V 3 bases and J 1 base, with 12 bases left between them. Germline-derived CDR1 and CDR2 are KGHSH and LQKENI. The CDR3 has 15 residues. The CDR3: CASSPRRGLQETQYF. The CDR3 nucleotides read TGTGCCAGCTCACCGCGGAGGGGACTCCAAGAGACCCAGTACTTC.

This chain links TRBV5-4 with TRBJ2-7; the D is unclear. V was clipped by 4 bases and J by 2 bases, with 13 bases between them. CDR3 length: 14 residues. Germline CDR1 and CDR2: SGHNT and YYREEE (reference sequence). The CDR3 coding sequence is TGTGCCAGCAGCCCAAAGACTGAAACCTACGAGCAGTACTTC. Amino acid sequence: CASSPKTETYEQYF.

The gene calls are TRBV5-6 and TRBJ1-2; D is uncertain. The ends were cut back, 0 bases at V and 8 bases at J, with 14 bases in the middle. Germline V gene data show CDR1 as SGHDT and CDR2 as YYEEEE. This CDR3 is built from 14 residues. CDR3 residues: CASSLASTVRGYTF. In nucleotides, the CDR3 is TGTGCCAGCAGCTTGGCCAGCACGGTTCGGGGCTACACCTTC.